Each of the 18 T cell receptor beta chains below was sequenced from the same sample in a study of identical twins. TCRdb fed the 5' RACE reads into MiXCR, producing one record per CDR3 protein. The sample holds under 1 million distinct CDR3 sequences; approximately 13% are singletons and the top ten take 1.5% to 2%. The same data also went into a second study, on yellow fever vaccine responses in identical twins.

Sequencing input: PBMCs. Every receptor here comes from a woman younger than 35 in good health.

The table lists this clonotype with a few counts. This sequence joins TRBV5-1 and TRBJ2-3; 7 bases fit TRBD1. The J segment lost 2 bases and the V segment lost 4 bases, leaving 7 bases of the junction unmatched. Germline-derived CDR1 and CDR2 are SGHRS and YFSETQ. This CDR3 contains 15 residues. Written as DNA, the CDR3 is TGCGCCAGCAGCAAGGGACAGACCTACACAGATACGCAGTATTTT. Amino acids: CASSKGQTYTDTQYF.

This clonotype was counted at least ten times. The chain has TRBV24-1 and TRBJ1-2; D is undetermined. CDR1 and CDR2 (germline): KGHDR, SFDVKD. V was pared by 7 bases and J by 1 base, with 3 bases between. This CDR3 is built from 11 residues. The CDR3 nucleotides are TGTGCCACCAGGGGTAACTATGGCTACACCTTC. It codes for CATRGNYGYTF.

The CDR3 DNA reads TGTGCCACCAGCAGGCAAGCGGGAGAGGCGAGTAATGAGCAGTTCTTC. Amino acid sequence: CATSRQAGEASNEQFF. The V call is TRBV15, the J call TRBJ2-1; 8 bases agree with TRBD2. Germline V lookup: CDR1 LNHNV, CDR2 YYDKDF (reference sequence). The CDR3 spans 16 residues. V shed 3 bases and J 7 bases; nucleotides not matched to a gene: 11.

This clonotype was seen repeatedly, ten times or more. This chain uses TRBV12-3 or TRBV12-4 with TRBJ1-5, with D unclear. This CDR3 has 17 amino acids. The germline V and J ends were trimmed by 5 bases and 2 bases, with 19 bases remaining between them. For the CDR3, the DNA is TGTGCCAGCAGTCCGGGGAGGGTTGAGTCCGGCAATCAGCCCCAGCATTTT. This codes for CASSPGRVESGNQPQHF.

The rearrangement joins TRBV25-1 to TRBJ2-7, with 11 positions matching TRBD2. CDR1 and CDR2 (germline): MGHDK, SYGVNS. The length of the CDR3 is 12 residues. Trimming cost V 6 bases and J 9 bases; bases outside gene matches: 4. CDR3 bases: TGTGCCAGCAGAGGGACTAGCGGATGGCAGTACTTC. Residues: CASRGTSGWQYF.

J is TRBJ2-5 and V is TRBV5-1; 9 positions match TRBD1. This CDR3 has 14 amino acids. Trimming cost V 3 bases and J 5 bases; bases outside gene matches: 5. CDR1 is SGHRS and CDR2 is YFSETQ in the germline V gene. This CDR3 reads CASSSTGGWETQYF. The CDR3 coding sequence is TGCGCCAGCAGCTCCACAGGGGGCTGGGAGACCCAGTACTTC.

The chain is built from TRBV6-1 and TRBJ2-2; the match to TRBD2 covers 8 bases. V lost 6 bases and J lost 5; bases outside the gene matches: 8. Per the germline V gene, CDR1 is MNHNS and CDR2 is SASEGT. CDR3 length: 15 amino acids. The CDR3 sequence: CASRLLADSTGELFF. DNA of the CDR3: TGTGCCAGCAGACTACTAGCGGACTCGACCGGGGAGCTGTTTTTT.

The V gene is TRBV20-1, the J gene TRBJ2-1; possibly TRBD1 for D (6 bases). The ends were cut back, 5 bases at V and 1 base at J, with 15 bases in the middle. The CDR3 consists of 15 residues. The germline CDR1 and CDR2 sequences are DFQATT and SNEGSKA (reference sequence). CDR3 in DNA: TGCAGTGCTGCCCCGGACAGCTTGTCCTACAATGAGCAGTTCTTC. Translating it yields CSAAPDSLSYNEQFF.

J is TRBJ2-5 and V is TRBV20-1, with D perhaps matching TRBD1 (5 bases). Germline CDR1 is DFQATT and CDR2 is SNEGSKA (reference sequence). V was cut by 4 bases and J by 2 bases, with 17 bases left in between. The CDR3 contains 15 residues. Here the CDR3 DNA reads TGCAGTGCTATGCCTGGGGCGCCTGAACAAGAGACCCAGTACTTC. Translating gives CSAMPGAPEQETQYF.

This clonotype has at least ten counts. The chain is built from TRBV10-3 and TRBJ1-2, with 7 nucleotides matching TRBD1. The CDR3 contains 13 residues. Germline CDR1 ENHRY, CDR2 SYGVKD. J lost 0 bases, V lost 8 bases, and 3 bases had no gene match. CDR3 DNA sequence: TGTGCCATCGGGACAGCCTCTAACTATGGCTACACCTTC. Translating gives CAIGTASNYGYTF.

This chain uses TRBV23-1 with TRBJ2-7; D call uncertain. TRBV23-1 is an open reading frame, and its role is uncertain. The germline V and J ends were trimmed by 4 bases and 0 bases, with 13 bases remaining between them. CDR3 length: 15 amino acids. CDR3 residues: CASSRSASRSYEQYV. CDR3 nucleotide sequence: TGCGCCAGCAGTCGCAGCGCATCCCGCTCCTACGAGCAGTACGTC.

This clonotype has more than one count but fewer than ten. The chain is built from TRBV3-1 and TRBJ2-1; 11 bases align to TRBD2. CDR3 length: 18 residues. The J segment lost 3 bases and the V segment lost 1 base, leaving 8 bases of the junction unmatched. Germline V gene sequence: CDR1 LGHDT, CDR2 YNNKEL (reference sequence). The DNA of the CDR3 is TGTGCCAGCAGCCAAGTACCCTTACTAGCGGGAGTCTACAATGAGCAGTTCTTC. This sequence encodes CASSQVPLLAGVYNEQFF.

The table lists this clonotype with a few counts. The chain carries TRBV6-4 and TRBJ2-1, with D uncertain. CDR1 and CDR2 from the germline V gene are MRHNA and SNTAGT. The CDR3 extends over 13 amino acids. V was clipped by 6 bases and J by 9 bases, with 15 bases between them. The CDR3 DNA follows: TGTGCCAGCAGCCCACGAGTCGGGTTTGAGCAGTTCTTC. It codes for CASSPRVGFEQFF.

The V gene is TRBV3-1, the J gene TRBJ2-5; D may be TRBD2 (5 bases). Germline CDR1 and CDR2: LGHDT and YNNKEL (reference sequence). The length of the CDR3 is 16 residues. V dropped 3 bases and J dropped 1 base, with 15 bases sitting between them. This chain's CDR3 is CASSHRRVKGQETQYF. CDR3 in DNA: TGTGCCAGCAGCCACCGGCGGGTAAAGGGCCAAGAGACCCAGTACTTC.

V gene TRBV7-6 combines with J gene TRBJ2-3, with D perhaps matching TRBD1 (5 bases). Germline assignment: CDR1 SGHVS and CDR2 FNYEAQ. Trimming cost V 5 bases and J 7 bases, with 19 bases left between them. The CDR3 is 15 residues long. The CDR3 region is CASSPTVRAENTQYF. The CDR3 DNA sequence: TGTGCCAGCAGCCCCACGGTCAGGGCCGAAAATACGCAGTATTTT.

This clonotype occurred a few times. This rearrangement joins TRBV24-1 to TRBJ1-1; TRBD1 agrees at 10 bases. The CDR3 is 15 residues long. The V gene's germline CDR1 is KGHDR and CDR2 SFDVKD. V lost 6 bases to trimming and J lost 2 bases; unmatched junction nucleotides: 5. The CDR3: CATSSGQGINTEAFF. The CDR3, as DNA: TGTGCCACCAGTTCGGGACAGGGGATAAACACTGAAGCTTTCTTT.

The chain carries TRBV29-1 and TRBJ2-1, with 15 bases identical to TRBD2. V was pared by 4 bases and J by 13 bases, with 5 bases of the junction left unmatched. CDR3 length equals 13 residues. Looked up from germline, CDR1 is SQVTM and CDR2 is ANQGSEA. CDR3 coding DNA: TGCAGCGTTGGGACTAGCGGGGGGGTCTCCCAGTTCTTC. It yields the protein CSVGTSGGVSQFF.

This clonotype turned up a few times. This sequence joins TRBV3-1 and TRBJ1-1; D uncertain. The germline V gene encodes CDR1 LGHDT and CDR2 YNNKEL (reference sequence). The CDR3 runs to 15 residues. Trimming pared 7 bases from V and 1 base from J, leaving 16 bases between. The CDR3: CASTPMTLGNTEAFF. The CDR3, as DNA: TGTGCCAGCACCCCTATGACCCTGGGGAACACTGAAGCTTTCTTT.